The 26 T cell receptor beta chains below all came from one sample that was sequenced in a study of blood T cells in healthy people across ages. Then a second PCR, running roughly 6 to 11 cycles, was carried out with a sample-barcoded 5' primer and a J-beta primer mix. Each CDR3 protein is one row after TCRdb ran MiXCR on the 5' RACE reads. This sample has approximately 1.5 million distinct CDR3 sequences, with about 31% found just once. The sequenced material came from blood. The receptors shown here come from a woman under 40 in good health.

CDR3 DNA sequence: TGTGCCAGCGGAAAGGTTGAAAGAAATCAGCCCCAGCATTTT. Encoded protein: CASGKVERNQPQHF. This chain uses TRBV6-6 with TRBJ1-5; no clear D gene. Germline-derived CDR1 and CDR2 are MNHNY and SVGAGI (reference sequence). Between the trimmed V and J ends, which lost 8 bases and 4 bases, there was a span of 15 bases. CDR3 length: 14 residues.

The chain links TRBV28 to TRBJ2-5, with 8 bases lining up with TRBD2. This CDR3 is 16 amino acids long. CDR1 and CDR2 from the germline V gene are MDHEN and SYDVKM. V gave up 4 bases and J gave up 0 bases; unmatched junction bases: 7. CDR3 amino acids: CASSSGLAKYQETQYF. In DNA form, the CDR3 reads TGTGCCAGCAGTTCAGGACTAGCCAAGTACCAAGAGACCCAGTACTTC.

V and J are TRBV20-1 and TRBJ1-1; 8 nucleotides match TRBD1. CDR1 and CDR2 (germline): DFQATT, SNEGSKA (reference sequence). Trimming cost V 3 bases and J 0 bases; bases outside gene matches: 3. This CDR3 comprises 14 residues. This CDR3 is CSASQTGVNTEAFF. CDR3 nucleotides: TGCAGTGCTAGCCAGACAGGGGTGAACACTGAAGCTTTCTTT.

Details on this clonotype: One end of the junction varies from germline; a read error may be responsible. This chain connects TRBV25-1 to TRBJ2-2, with D possibly TRBD1 on 8 matching bases. The CDR3 contains 14 residues. Germline lookup yields CDR1 MGHDK and CDR2 SYGVNS. The CDR3 DNA follows: TGTGCCAGCAGTGTACAGGGGGAAAGCGGGGAGCGGTTTTTT. It specifies CASSVQGESGERFF.

This clonotype was recorded many times. This chain links TRBV24-1 with TRBJ2-3; a possible D gene is TRBD1 (7 bases). The CDR3 has 13 amino acids. Trimming removed 4 bases from V and 6 bases from J, with 10 bases in between. Germline values: CDR1 KGHDR, CDR2 SFDVKD. The CDR3 is CATSEGGGDTQYF. The CDR3 DNA sequence: TGTGCCACCAGTGAAGGAGGGGGCGATACGCAGTATTTT.

This clonotype occurred once. This rearrangement joins TRBV20-1 to TRBJ1-2; TRBD1 aligns across 7 bases. CDR3 length: 16 residues. V shed 6 bases and J 2 bases; nucleotides not matched to a gene: 15. Germline lookup yields CDR1 DFQATT and CDR2 SNEGSKA (reference sequence). In DNA form, the CDR3 reads TGCAGTGCCCTAGAGAAGGGGGCACATTCAAACTATGGCTACACCTTC. It codes for CSALEKGAHSNYGYTF.

V gene TRBV15 combines with J gene TRBJ1-5; no firm D call. Germline CDR1 and CDR2: LNHNV and YYDKDF (reference sequence). The CDR3 contains 15 residues. The V and J ends lost 0 bases and 5 bases respectively, with 11 bases between them. The CDR3 DNA sequence: TGTGCCACCAGCAGAGATCGGCGGCGGGATCAGCCCCAGCATTTT. The encoded protein is CATSRDRRRDQPQHF.

As concerns this clonotype: This may come from a read error, since a much larger clone is one base off. The rearrangement uses TRBV10-3 and TRBJ2-4, with 11 bases aligning to TRBD2. The J call is in doubt because the DNA end fits TRBJ2-7 better. This CDR3 spans 14 amino acids. Germline V gene data show CDR1 as ENHRY and CDR2 as SYGVKD. As DNA, the CDR3 is TGTGCCATCGGTGAGACTAGCGGGGACTACGAGCAGTACTTC. Its translation is CAIGETSGDYEQYF.

The chain uses TRBV2 and TRBJ2-1, with 7 bases matching TRBD2. The germline V gene encodes CDR1 SNHLY and CDR2 FYNNEI. The CDR3 contains 14 residues. The J segment lost 4 bases and the V segment lost 7 bases, leaving 7 bases of the junction unmatched. Here the CDR3 DNA reads TGTGCCAGCACCCTGGGGGGGACTTACAATGAGCAGTTCTTC. This codes for CASTLGGTYNEQFF.

This clonotype was observed a few times. The V and J genes are TRBV21-1 and TRBJ1-1; the table's D call, TRBD1, has no DNA check behind it. TRBV21-1 counts as a pseudogene. This CDR3 is 16 amino acids long. The DNA of the CDR3 is TGTGCCAGCAGCAAAGGGGGATCGGGGGTTAACACTGAAGCTTTCTTT. Encoded protein: CASSKGGSGVNTEAFF.

The V and J genes are TRBV7-9 and TRBJ2-1; D remains ambiguous. Germline CDR1 SEHNR, CDR2 FQNEAQ (reference sequence). The V end lost 11 bases, the J end lost 0 bases, and 14 bases lay between the germline ends. This CDR3 has 14 amino acids. CDR3 region: CAPSDVGSYNEQFF. The CDR3 DNA follows: TGTGCCCCCTCCGATGTGGGCTCCTACAATGAGCAGTTCTTC.

This clonotype was seen only a few times. The chain carries TRBV10-1 and TRBJ2-1; D ambiguous. V gave up 1 base and J gave up 6 bases, with 10 bases separating them. The V gene's germline CDR1 is WNHNN and CDR2 SYGVQD (reference sequence). CDR3 length equals 14 residues. The DNA of the CDR3 is TGCGCCAGCAGTGAGTGGGCTTCTCCCAATGAGCAGTTCTTC. This encodes CASSEWASPNEQFF.

The chain combines TRBV4-1 with TRBJ2-7, with 10 bases that match TRBD2. The CDR3 has 19 residues. Germline V lookup: CDR1 MGHRA, CDR2 YSYEKL. The junction had 16 bases not matched to a gene; V was cut back by 0 bases and J by 5 bases. This CDR3 is CASSQDVHSGRTQPHEQYF. As DNA, the CDR3 is TGCGCCAGCAGCCAAGACGTCCATAGCGGGAGGACTCAACCCCACGAGCAGTACTTC.

This clonotype was observed a few times. Here the CDR3 DNA reads TGCAGCGCCGGCCCAGAGACCTATGGCTACACCTTC. Amino acids: CSAGPETYGYTF. The chain is built from TRBV29-1 and TRBJ1-2; D is unclear. The CDR3 has 12 amino acids. Trimming cost V 7 bases and J 4 bases, with 13 bases left between them. CDR1 is SQVTM and CDR2 is ANQGSEA in the germline V gene.

V and J are TRBV2 and TRBJ1-1; TRBD1 agrees at 8 bases. This CDR3 comprises 14 residues. The V gene end was trimmed by 5 bases and the J gene end by 6 bases; junction bases not matched to a gene: 8. CDR1 and CDR2 (germline): SNHLY, FYNNEI. This chain's CDR3 is CASSIDRGVPEAFF. CDR3 nucleotides: TGTGCCAGCAGTATCGACAGGGGAGTCCCTGAAGCTTTCTTT.

This clonotype has ten or more counts. J is TRBJ2-3 and V is TRBV27; 11 nucleotides agree with TRBD2. This CDR3 region has 16 residues. Germline CDR1 is MNHEY and CDR2 is SMNVEV (reference sequence). V shed 6 bases and J 1 base; nucleotides not matched to a gene: 6. The CDR3 DNA follows: TGTGCCAGCAGCTTACGACTAGCGGGGCGCACAGATACGCAGTATTTT. It translates to CASSLRLAGRTDTQYF.

This clonotype was counted only a few times. This chain uses TRBV6-1 with TRBJ2-7; a weak D match, TRBD2 (7 bases). The V end was cut by 6 bases, the J end by 3 bases, with 24 bases between. Per the germline V gene, CDR1 is MNHNS and CDR2 is SASEGT. The CDR3 contains 17 residues. CDR3 protein: CASRNSGGGKLVYEQYF. CDR3 in DNA: TGTGCCAGCAGGAACTCAGGCGGGGGCAAGTTGGTCTACGAGCAGTACTTC.

The chain carries TRBV14 and TRBJ1-1; 9 bases are shared with TRBD1. The junction had 15 bases not matched to a gene; V was cut back by 0 bases and J by 1 base. The CDR3 extends over 20 amino acids. Germline CDR1 reads SGHDN; CDR2 reads FVKESK. CDR3 sequence (DNA): TGTGCCAGCAGCCAAGACCCCGTCGGGACAGGGTCTGCCTGGAACACTGAAGCTTTCTTT. Translated: CASSQDPVGTGSAWNTEAFF. The full variable domain, with the rest looked up from reference TRBV14 and TRBJ1-1, is EAGVTQFPSHSVIEKGQTVTLRCDPISGHDNLYWYRRVMGKEIKFLLHFVKESKQDESGMPNNRFLAERTGGTYSTLKVQPAELEDSGVYFCASSQDPVGTGSAWNTEAFFGQGTRLTVV.

This clonotype has just a few counts. The chain couples TRBV12-3 or TRBV12-4 to TRBJ2-7; D tentatively fits TRBD1 or TRBD2 (6 bases each). The CDR3 spans 15 residues. V gave up 5 bases and J gave up 7 bases, with 21 bases separating them. CDR3 loop: CASSPGGRRTEEQYF. The CDR3 DNA is TGTGCCAGCAGTCCCGGGGGCAGGAGGACGGAAGAGCAGTACTTC.

This clonotype was counted only a few times. V gene TRBV13 combines with J gene TRBJ2-1; TRBD1 matches at 7 bases. The CDR3 has 16 residues. The V gene end was trimmed by 4 bases and the J gene end by 1 base; junction bases not matched to a gene: 7. Germline values: CDR1 PRHDT, CDR2 FYEKMQ (reference sequence). CDR3 loop: CASSSFTGASYNEQFF. In nucleotides, the CDR3 is TGTGCCAGCAGCTCCTTTACAGGGGCGTCCTACAATGAGCAGTTCTTC. The variable domain in full, completed from reference TRBV13 and TRBJ2-1, reads AAGVIQSPRHLIKEKRETATLKCYPIPRHDTVYWYQQGPGQDPQFLISFYEKMQSDKGSIPDRFSAQQFSDYHSELNMSSLELGDSALYFCASSSFTGASYNEQFFGPGTRLTVL.

A few counts support this clonotype. The chain uses TRBV20-1 and TRBJ2-7, with D perhaps TRBD2 (6 bases). V was clipped by 1 base and J by 0 bases, with 13 bases between them. CDR3 length: 15 residues. Germline CDR1 and CDR2: DFQATT and SNEGSKA (reference sequence). The DNA for the CDR3 is TGCAGTGCTAGAGGGTTAGCGGCCAGCTCCTACGAGCAGTACTTC. Its translation: CSARGLAASSYEQYF.

In this sample, this clonotype turned up a few times. The J gene is TRBJ2-7, the V gene TRBV6-6; 9 bases agree with TRBD1. This CDR3 is 14 amino acids long. Germline loops: CDR1 MNHNY, CDR2 SVGAGI (reference sequence). After removal of 2 bases from V and 5 bases from J, the junction contained 4 bases not matched to a gene. In DNA form, the CDR3 reads TGTGCCAGCAGTTACACACAGGGGGCCAACGAGCAGTACTTC. It yields the protein CASSYTQGANEQYF.

This chain uses TRBV6-5 with TRBJ2-5; 8 bases align to TRBD1. V shed 6 bases and J 4 bases; nucleotides not matched to a gene: 10. The CDR3 has 15 residues. Germline lookup yields CDR1 MNHEY and CDR2 SVGAGI. The DNA of the CDR3 is TGTGCCAGCAGAGCCGGACAGGGCAATGGAGAGACCCAGTACTTC. Amino acids: CASRAGQGNGETQYF.

The chain employs TRBV27 and TRBJ2-3; 7 nucleotides align to TRBD1. Germline trimming cut 4 bases from V and 2 bases from J; bases unmatched to any gene: 12. There are 17 residues in the CDR3. CDR1 and CDR2 (germline): MNHEY, SMNVEV (reference sequence). CDR3: CASSWDYRGGDTDTQYF. DNA of the CDR3: TGTGCCAGCAGTTGGGATTACAGGGGTGGGGACACAGATACGCAGTATTTT.

The rearrangement links TRBV12-3 or TRBV12-4 to TRBJ2-5, with 9 positions matching TRBD2. V was clipped by 3 bases and J by 11 bases; unmatched bases: 10. This CDR3 spans 14 amino acids. The CDR3 protein is CASSFGASGIAQYF. DNA for the CDR3: TGTGCCAGCAGTTTCGGGGCTAGCGGGATTGCGCAGTACTTC.

The J gene is TRBJ1-1, the V gene TRBV19; D ambiguous. This CDR3 spans 16 amino acids. The ends were cut back, 7 bases at V and 4 bases at J, with 22 bases in the middle. Germline lookup yields CDR1 LNHDA and CDR2 SQIVND (reference sequence). The CDR3 DNA follows: TGTGCCAGTAACCGTTGGAGGAGTGGCGAGAGCACTGAAGCTTTCTTT. Translation gives CASNRWRSGESTEAFF.